This note documents a single T cell receptor (beta chain) sequence. The antigen is not known. This entry comes from a study of CD8 T cells in Susac syndrome. Study findings and constraints: Total CD8+ repertoires held about 15 Susac-specific public clones, while CD8+ TEMRA repertoires held roughly five.

With random hexamers, reverse transcription was performed on 0.5 to 1 ug of RNA. TCRdb reprocessed the immunoSEQ multiplex PCR reads via MiXCR and lists one record per CDR3 protein. The sample lists about 150,000 distinct CDR3 sequences, roughly 94% occurring once. The origin of this receptor is a human donor with Susac syndrome. Sequencing was carried out using CD8+ T cells from PBMCs.

CDR3 amino acids: CASQGRGDGYTF. CDR3 in DNA: TGTGCCAGCCAGGGCAGGGGTGATGGCTACACCTTC. The gene calls are TRBV7-2 and TRBJ1-2; tentative D call: TRBD1 (6 bases). The germline V gene has CDR1 SGHTA and CDR2 FQGNSA. This CDR3 contains 12 residues. Trimming took 8 bases from V and 6 from J, leaving 13 bases between them.